The 4 T cell receptor beta chains below all came from one sample that was sequenced in a study of control samples from healthy donors and cancer patients. Clones were read by immunoSEQ multiplex PCR, and TCRdb kept only the in-frame ones, dropping some. The data contain approximately 53,000 clones, around 93% of them singletons. Material for sequencing was PBMCs. These TCRs come from a man in his thirties or forties with colorectal cancer.

The chain employs TRBV7-2 and TRBJ2-5; D gene ambiguous. This CDR3 is 11 amino acids long. Per germline, CDR1 SGHTA and CDR2 FQGNSA. Trimming pared 2 bases from V and 5 bases from J, leaving 3 bases between. The CDR3 protein is CASSLQETQYF. The CDR3 nucleotides read TGTGCCAGCAGCTTACAGGAGACCCAGTACTTC.

V is TRBV7-9 and J is TRBJ2-5; the match to TRBD2 covers 7 bases. CDR1 and CDR2 from the germline V gene are SEHNR and FQNEAQ (reference sequence). The CDR3 consists of 15 residues. With V trimmed by 1 base and J by 1 base, 3 bases remained unmatched. The CDR3 sequence: CASSLDPSGQETQYF. CDR3 sequence (DNA): TGTGCCAGCAGCTTAGACCCTAGCGGCCAAGAGACCCAGTACTTC.

The chain recombines TRBV30 with TRBJ2-1; D is perhaps TRBD2 (5 bases). V was pared by 5 bases and J by 0 bases, with 5 bases between. CDR1 is GTSNPN, CDR2 SVGIG, per germline (reference sequence). The CDR3 spans 12 residues. CDR3 amino acids: CAWGGSYNEQFF. The CDR3 DNA sequence: TGTGCCTGGGGAGGCTCCTACAATGAGCAGTTCTTC. The whole variable domain, remainder taken from reference TRBV30 and TRBJ2-1, is SQTIHQWPATLVQPVGSPLSLECTVEGTSNPNLYWYRQAAGRGLQLLFYSVGIGQISSEVPQNLSASRPQDRQFILSSKKLLLSDSGFYLCAWGGSYNEQFFGPGTRLTVL.

The CDR3 nucleotides read TGTGCCAGCAGCTGGGGGACAGTGCCTATGAATGAGCAGTTCTTC. It codes for CASSWGTVPMNEQFF. The genes are TRBV5-4 and TRBJ2-1; the match to TRBD1 covers 7 bases. From germline, CDR1 is SGHNT and CDR2 YYREEE (reference sequence). There are 15 residues in the CDR3. The V segment lost 3 bases and the J segment 7 bases; nucleotides outside the gene matches: 10.